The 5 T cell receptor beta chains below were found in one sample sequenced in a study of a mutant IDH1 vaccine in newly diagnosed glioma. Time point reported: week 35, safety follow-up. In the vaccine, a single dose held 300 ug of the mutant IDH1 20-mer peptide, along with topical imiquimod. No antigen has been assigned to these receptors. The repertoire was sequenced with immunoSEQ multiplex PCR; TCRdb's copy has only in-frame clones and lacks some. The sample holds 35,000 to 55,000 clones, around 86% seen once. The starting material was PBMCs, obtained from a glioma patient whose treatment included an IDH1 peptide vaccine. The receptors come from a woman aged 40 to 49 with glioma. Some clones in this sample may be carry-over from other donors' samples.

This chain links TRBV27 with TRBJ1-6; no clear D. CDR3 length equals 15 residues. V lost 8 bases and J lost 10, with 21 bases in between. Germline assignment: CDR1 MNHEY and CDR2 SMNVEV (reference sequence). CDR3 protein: CASGTRLGPGSPLHF. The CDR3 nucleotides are TGTGCCAGCGGCACTCGACTGGGCCCAGGATCACCCCTCCACTTT.

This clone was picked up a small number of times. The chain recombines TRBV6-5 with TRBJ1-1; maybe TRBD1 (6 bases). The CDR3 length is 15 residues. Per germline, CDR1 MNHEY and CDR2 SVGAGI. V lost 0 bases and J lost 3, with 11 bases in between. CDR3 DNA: TGTGCCAGCAGTTACTCGGTCAGGGGTGACACTGAAGCTTTCTTT. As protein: CASSYSVRGDTEAFF.

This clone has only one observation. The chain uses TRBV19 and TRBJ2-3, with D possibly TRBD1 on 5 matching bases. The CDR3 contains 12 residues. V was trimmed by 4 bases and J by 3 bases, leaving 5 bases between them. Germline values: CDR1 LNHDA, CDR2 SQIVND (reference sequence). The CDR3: CASSKGTDTQYF. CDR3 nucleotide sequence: TGTGCCAGTAGTAAGGGGACAGATACGCAGTATTTT.

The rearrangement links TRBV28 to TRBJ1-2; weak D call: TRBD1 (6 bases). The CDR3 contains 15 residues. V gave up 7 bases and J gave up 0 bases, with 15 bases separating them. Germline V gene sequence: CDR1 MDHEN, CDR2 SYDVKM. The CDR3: CASTLEGGPNYGYTF. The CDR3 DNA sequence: TGTGCCAGCACCCTAGAGGGGGGGCCTAACTATGGCTACACCTTC.

The CDR3 bases are TGTGCCAGCAGAACGGGACTGCGATCTACCGGGGAGCTGTTTTTT. This sequence encodes CASRTGLRSTGELFF. This sequence joins TRBV5-4 and TRBJ2-2; TRBD2 is a possible D gene (6 bases). The CDR3 is 15 residues long. Germline V gene lookup returns CDR1 SGHNT and CDR2 YYREEE (reference sequence). V shed 5 bases and J shed 5 bases, with 16 bases lying between them.